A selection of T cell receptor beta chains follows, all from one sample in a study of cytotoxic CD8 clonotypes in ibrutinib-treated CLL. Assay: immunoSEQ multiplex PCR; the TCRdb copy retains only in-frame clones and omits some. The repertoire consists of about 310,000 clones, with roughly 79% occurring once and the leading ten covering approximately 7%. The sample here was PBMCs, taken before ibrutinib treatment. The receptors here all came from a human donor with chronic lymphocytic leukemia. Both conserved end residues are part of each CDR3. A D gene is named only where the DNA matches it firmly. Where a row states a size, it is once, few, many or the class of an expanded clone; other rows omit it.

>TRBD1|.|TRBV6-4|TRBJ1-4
CASSDWTGGKLFF
TGTGCCAGCAGTGACTGGACAGGGGGAAAACTGTTTTTT
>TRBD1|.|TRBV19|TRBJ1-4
CASSDLGQNEKLFF
TGTGCCAGTAGTGACCTGGGACAGAATGAAAAACTGTTTTTT
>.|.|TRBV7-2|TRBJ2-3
CASTDDLSSTSTDTQYF
TGTGCCAGCACCGATGATTTGAGCTCAACTAGCACAGATACGCAGTATTTT
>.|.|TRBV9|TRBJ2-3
CASSVFLGGTDTQYF
TGTGCCAGCAGCGTATTTTTAGGGGGAACAGATACGCAGTATTTT
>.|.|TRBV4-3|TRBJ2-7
CASSLNRALDYEQYF
TGCGCCAGCAGCCTAAACAGGGCCCTGGACTACGAGCAGTACTTC
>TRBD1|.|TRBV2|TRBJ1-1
CASSPRQGDMNTEAFF
TGTGCCAGCAGTCCTAGACAGGGGGATATGAACACTGAAGCTTTCTTT
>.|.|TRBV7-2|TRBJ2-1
CASSSRTAQFF
TGTGCCAGCAGCTCCCGGACTGCGCAGTTCTTC
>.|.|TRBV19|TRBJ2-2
CASRQANTGELFF
TGTGCCAGTAGACAGGCGAACACCGGGGAGCTGTTTTTT
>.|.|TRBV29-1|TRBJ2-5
CSVEPVETQYF
TGCAGCGTTGAACCCGTGGAGACCCAGTACTTC
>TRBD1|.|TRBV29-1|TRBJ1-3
CSAGTGAGNTIYF
TGCAGCGCTGGGACAGGGGCTGGAAACACCATATATTTT
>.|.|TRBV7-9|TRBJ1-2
CASSLVSGYGYTF
TGTGCCAGCAGCTTAGTTTCCGGTTATGGCTACACCTTC
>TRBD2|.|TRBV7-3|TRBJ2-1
CASSPLAGGYNEQFF
TGTGCCAGCAGCCCCCTAGCGGGAGGCTACAATGAGCAGTTCTTC
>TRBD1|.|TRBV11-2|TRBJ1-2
CASSLVDRGLHGYTF
TGTGCCAGCAGCTTAGTGGACAGGGGGCTTCATGGCTACACCTTC
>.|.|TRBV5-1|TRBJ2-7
CASSFQGSYEQYF
TGCGCCAGCAGTTTTCAGGGTTCCTACGAGCAGTACTTC
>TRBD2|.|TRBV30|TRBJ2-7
CAWSHRDSGSSSYEQYF
TGTGCCTGGAGCCACCGTGATAGCGGGTCAAGCTCCTACGAGCAGTACTTC
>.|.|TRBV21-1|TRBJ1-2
CASSKRRGREGYTF
TGTGCCAGCAGCAAGAGGAGGGGGCGAGAGGGCTACACCTTC
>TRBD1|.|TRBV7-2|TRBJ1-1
CASSSGQTNTEAFF
TGTGCCAGCAGCTCGGGACAGACGAACACTGAAGCTTTCTTT
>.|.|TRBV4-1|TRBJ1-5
CASSQEFSAGRQPQHF
TGCGCCAGCAGCCAAGAGTTTTCGGCGGGTCGGCAGCCCCAGCATTTT
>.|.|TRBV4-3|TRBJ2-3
CASSQGARGSTDTQYF
TGCGCCAGCAGCCAAGGGGCTAGGGGTAGCACAGATACGCAGTATTTT
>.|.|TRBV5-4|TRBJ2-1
CASSLELHGNEQFF
TGTGCCAGCAGCTTGGAGCTCCACGGCAATGAGCAGTTCTTC
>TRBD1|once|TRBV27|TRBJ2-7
CASSWGQGVTYEQYF
TGTGCCAGCAGTTGGGGGCAGGGGGTCACCTACGAGCAGTACTTC
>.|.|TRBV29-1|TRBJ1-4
CSVDVGGQGEKLFF
TGCAGCGTTGATGTGGGGGGCCAGGGTGAAAAACTGTTTTTT
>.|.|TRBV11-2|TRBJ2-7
CASSLNWAASYEQYF
TGTGCCAGCAGCTTAAATTGGGCAGCCTCCTACGAGCAGTACTTC
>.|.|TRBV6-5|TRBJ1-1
CASSYSDPSLGHEAFF
TGTGCCAGCAGTTACTCGGATCCGAGTCTGGGCCATGAAGCTTTCTTT
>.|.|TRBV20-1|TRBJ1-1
CSATDSAEAFF
TGCAGTGCAACTGACTCGGCTGAAGCTTTCTTT
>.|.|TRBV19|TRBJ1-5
CASRDLGNQPQHF
TGTGCCAGCCGGGATCTCGGAAATCAGCCCCAGCATTTT
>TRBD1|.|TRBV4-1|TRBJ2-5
CASSQGDRVGVGETQYF
TGCGCCAGCAGCCAAGGGGACAGGGTGGGGGTAGGAGAGACCCAGTACTTC
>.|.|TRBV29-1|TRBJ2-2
CSVVLTTTAGELFF
TGCAGCGTTGTTCTGACTACCACGGCCGGGGAGCTGTTTTTT
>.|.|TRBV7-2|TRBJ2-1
CASSPDPLVNEQFF
TGTGCCAGCAGCCCCGACCCCCTGGTCAATGAGCAGTTCTTC
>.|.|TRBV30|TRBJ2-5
CAWSVRLSQGKETQYF
TGTGCCTGGAGTGTACGGCTTTCCCAGGGCAAAGAGACCCAGTACTTC
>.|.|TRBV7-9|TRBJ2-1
CASSFSERNNEQFF
TGTGCCAGCAGCTTCAGCGAAAGGAACAATGAGCAGTTCTTC
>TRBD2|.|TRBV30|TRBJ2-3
CAWSLAGGADTQYF
TGTGCCTGGAGTCTAGCGGGAGGCGCAGATACGCAGTATTTT
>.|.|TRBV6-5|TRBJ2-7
CASTGIGATFGEQYF
TGTGCCAGCACTGGTATAGGGGCTACATTCGGGGAGCAGTACTTC
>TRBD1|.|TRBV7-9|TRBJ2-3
CASSPGTGWSDTQYF
TGTGCCAGCAGCCCCGGGACAGGGTGGTCAGATACGCAGTATTTT
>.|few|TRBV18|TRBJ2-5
CASSPQYGGEGETQYF
TGTGCCAGCTCACCACAGTACGGGGGAGAGGGAGAGACCCAGTACTTC
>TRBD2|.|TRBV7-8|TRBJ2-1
CASSLLGSASGPGGGEQFF
TGTGCCAGCAGCTTATTGGGTTCGGCTAGCGGTCCCGGGGGGGGTGAGCAGTTCTTC
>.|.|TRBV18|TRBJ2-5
CASSPRVTVEEETQYF
TGTGCCAGCTCACCTCGCGTGACAGTAGAGGAGGAGACCCAGTACTTC
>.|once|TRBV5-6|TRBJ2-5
CASSLGRLETQYF
TGTGCCAGCAGCTTAGGACGGTTGGAGACCCAGTACTTC
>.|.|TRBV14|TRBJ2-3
CASSRRQSTDTQYF
TGTGCCAGCAGCCGCCGACAGAGCACAGATACGCAGTATTTT
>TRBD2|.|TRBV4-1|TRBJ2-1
CASSQLLTSGYNEQFF
TGCGCCAGCAGCCAGTTATTGACTAGCGGGTACAATGAGCAGTTCTTC
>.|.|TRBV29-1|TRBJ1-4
CSVEELGKLFF
TGCAGCGTTGAAGAATTGGGAAAACTGTTTTTT
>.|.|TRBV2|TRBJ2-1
CASTRGGAHGEQFF
TGTGCCAGCACCCGTGGGGGAGCCCACGGTGAGCAGTTCTTC
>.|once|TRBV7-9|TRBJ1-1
CASSLATGPNTEAFF
TGTGCCAGCAGCTTAGCGACGGGCCCAAACACTGAAGCTTTCTTT
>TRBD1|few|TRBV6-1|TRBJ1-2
CASSERDRVKSNYGYTF
TGTGCCAGCAGTGAGCGGGACAGGGTAAAGTCTAACTATGGCTACACCTTC
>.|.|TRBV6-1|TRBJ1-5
CASRPTGLQPQHF
TGTGCCAGCAGACCTACAGGGCTGCAGCCCCAGCATTTT
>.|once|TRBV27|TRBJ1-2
CASSLSAGQSIYGYTF
TGTGCCAGCAGTTTATCAGCCGGACAGAGTATCTATGGCTACACCTTC
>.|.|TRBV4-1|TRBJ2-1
CASSQVRVREQFF
TGCGCCAGCAGCCAAGTTAGAGTCCGGGAGCAGTTCTTC
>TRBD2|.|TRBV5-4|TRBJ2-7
CASSLASSGGYEQYF
TGTGCCAGCAGCTTGGCTTCTAGCGGGGGGTACGAGCAGTACTTC
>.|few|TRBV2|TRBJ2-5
CASSVSETQYF
TGTGCCAGCAGTGTGTCCGAGACCCAGTACTTC